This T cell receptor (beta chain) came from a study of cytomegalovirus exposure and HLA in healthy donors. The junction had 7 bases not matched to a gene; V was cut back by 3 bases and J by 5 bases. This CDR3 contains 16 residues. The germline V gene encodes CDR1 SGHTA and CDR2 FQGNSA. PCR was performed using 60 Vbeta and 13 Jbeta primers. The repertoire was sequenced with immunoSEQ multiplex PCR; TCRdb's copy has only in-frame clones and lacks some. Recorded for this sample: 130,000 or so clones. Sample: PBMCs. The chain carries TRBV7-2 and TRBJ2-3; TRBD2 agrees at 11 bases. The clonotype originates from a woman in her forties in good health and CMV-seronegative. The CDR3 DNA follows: TGTGCCAGCAGCTTCCGTAGCGGGGGGGCCCGAGATACGCAGTATTTT. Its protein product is CASSFRSGGARDTQYF.